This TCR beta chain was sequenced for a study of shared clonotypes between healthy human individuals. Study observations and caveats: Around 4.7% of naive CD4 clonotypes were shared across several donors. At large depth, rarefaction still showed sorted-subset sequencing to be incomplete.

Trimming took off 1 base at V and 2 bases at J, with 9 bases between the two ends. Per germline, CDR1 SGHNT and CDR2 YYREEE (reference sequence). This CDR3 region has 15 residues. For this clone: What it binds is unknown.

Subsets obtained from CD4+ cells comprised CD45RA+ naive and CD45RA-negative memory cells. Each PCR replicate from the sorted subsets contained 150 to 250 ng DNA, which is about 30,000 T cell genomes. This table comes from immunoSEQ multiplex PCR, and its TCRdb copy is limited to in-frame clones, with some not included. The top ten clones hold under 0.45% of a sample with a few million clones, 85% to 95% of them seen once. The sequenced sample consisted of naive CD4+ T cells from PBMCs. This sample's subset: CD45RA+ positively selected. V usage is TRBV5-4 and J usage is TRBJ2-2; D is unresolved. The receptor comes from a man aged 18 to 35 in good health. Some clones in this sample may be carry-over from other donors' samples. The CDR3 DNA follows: TGTGCCAGCAGCTTGACTCGGCCTAACACCGGGGAGCTGTTTTTT. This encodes CASSLTRPNTGELFF. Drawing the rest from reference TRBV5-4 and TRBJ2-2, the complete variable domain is ETGVTQSPTHLIKTRGQQVTLRCSSQSGHNTVSWYQQALGQGPQFIFQYYREEENGRGNFPPRFSGLQFPNYSSELNVNALELDDSALYLCASSLTRPNTGELFFGEGSRLTVL.